These 14 T cell receptor beta chains originate from one sample sequenced in a study of OX40 agonist ivuxolimab in advanced cancers. This table comes from immunoSEQ multiplex PCR, and its TCRdb copy is limited to in-frame clones, with some not included. In the table there are approximately 69,000 clones, 84% of which are singletons. The input for sequencing was CD4+ or CD8+ T cells sorted from blood, taken in a trial of the OX40 agonist ivuxolimab. These receptors originate from an adult with an advanced solid tumor such as melanoma, head and neck, liver or kidney cancer.

Worth noting for this clone: The sample holds other DNA sequences that translate to the same CDR3. The chain is built from TRBV5-1 and TRBJ1-2, with D possibly matching TRBD1 (6 bases). Trimming took 0 bases from V and 5 from J, leaving 11 bases between them. CDR3 length: 14 residues. Germline values: CDR1 SGHRS, CDR2 YFSETQ. The CDR3 protein is CASSLEQGGYGYTF. CDR3 DNA sequence: TGCGCCAGCAGCTTGGAACAGGGTGGTTATGGCTACACCTTC.

This clone has only a few counts. CDR3 nucleotide sequence: TGTGCCAGCAGCTTGAGGGGACAGGGAAACTATGGCTACACCTTC. Amino acids: CASSLRGQGNYGYTF. The J gene is TRBJ1-2, the V gene TRBV5-6, with TRBD1 identical over 9 bases. Germline values: CDR1 SGHDT, CDR2 YYEEEE. The ends lost 1 base at V and 2 bases at J; junction bases unmatched: 3. The CDR3 extends over 15 amino acids.

The chain employs TRBV6-5 and TRBJ2-3; D gene unclear. The germline V and J ends were trimmed by 2 bases and 8 bases, with 5 bases remaining between them. The CDR3 has 11 residues. CDR1 is MNHEY and CDR2 is SVGAGI in the germline V gene. The CDR3 nucleotides read TGTGCCAGCAGTTACATGGGTACGCAGTATTTT. It yields the protein CASSYMGTQYF.

The rearrangement uses TRBV6-9 and TRBJ2-2; 8 bases match TRBD1. CDR1 and CDR2 from the germline V gene are MNHGY and SVAAGI. V was pared by 11 bases and J by 4 bases, with 9 bases of the junction left unmatched. The CDR3 loop spans 14 amino acids. The CDR3 region has the DNA TGTGCCGCAGTAAACAGGGGGACCACCGGGGAGCTGTTTTTT. Its protein product is CAAVNRGTTGELFF.

The J gene is TRBJ2-5, the V gene TRBV5-8; D may be TRBD1 (6 bases). Trimming stripped 2 bases from V and 1 base from J, with 9 bases between. Per germline, CDR1 SGHTS and CDR2 YDEGEE. The CDR3 is 14 residues long. CDR3 protein: CASSLWGRQETQYF. CDR3 nucleotides: TGTGCCAGCAGCTTATGGGGGCGCCAAGAGACCCAGTACTTC.

The chain combines TRBV7-8 with TRBJ2-7, with TRBD1 as a possible D gene (6 bases). Per germline, CDR1 SGHVS and CDR2 FQNEAQ. CDR3 length: 15 amino acids. Between the trimmed V and J ends, which lost 0 bases and 0 bases, there was a span of 9 bases. The CDR3 spells CASSLAVGGSYEQYF. The CDR3 nucleotides are TGTGCCAGCAGCTTAGCGGTAGGGGGCTCCTACGAGCAGTACTTC.

V usage is TRBV21-1 and J usage is TRBJ2-3. TRBV21-1 is listed as a pseudogene. The CDR3 is made up of 13 amino acids. CDR3 sequence (DNA): TGTGCCAGCAACCGGGCCCCGAGAGATACGCAGTATTTT. It codes for CASNRAPRDTQYF.

A single count supports this clone. The chain has TRBV4-3 and TRBJ1-1, with 9 positions matching TRBD1. Germline V gene data show CDR1 as LGHNA and CDR2 as YSLEER. This CDR3 has 17 amino acids. V lost 5 bases, J lost 3 bases, and 13 bases stayed unmatched. For the CDR3, the DNA is TGCGCCAGCAGCTGGGACAGGGCTTTAACGTGGGACACTGAAGCTTTCTTT. Translation: CASSWDRALTWDTEAFF.

The genes are TRBV18 and TRBJ1-2; D unclear. Germline-derived CDR1 and CDR2 are KGHSH and LQKENI. This CDR3 has 17 residues. Trimming took 2 bases from V and 4 from J, leaving 20 bases between them. CDR3 coding DNA: TGTGCCAGCTCACCATACATATTGACTGAGGCGGGCTATGGCTACACCTTC. It is translated as CASSPYILTEAGYGYTF.

The chain employs TRBV6-1 and TRBJ2-3; D is ambiguous. This CDR3 is built from 15 residues. Trimming cost V 7 bases and J 2 bases, with 16 bases left between them. The V gene's germline CDR1 is MNHNS and CDR2 SASEGT. The DNA of the CDR3 is TGTGCCAGCACCCGAAGGTGGGTCGACACAGATACGCAGTATTTT. It codes for CASTRRWVDTDTQYF.

The V call is TRBV14, the J call TRBJ1-1; tentative D call: TRBD1 (5 bases). V gave up 1 base and J gave up 10 bases, with 10 bases separating them. The CDR3 totals 12 residues. The germline V gene encodes CDR1 SGHDN and CDR2 FVKESK. CDR3 loop: CASSQGGRGAFF. CDR3 nucleotide sequence: TGTGCCAGCAGCCAAGGGGGTAGGGGAGCTTTCTTT.

The chain has TRBV5-1 and TRBJ2-3; TRBD2 matches 8 bases. Germline V gives CDR1 SGHRS, CDR2 YFSETQ. V was pared by 2 bases and J by 3 bases, with 5 bases of the junction left unmatched. The CDR3 runs to 15 residues. CDR3 sequence: CASSLAGVGTDTQYF. The CDR3 coding sequence is TGCGCCAGCAGCTTAGCGGGAGTGGGAACAGATACGCAGTATTTT.

As DNA, the CDR3 is TGTGCCAGCACCGGCCGGGACGGCGGCGTTGAAGCTTTCTTT. This translates into CASTGRDGGVEAFF. The chain employs TRBV6-5 and TRBJ1-1, with D tentatively TRBD1 (5 bases). The germline CDR1 and CDR2 sequences are MNHEY and SVGAGI. V was trimmed by 7 bases and J by 7 bases, leaving 19 bases between them. The CDR3 is 14 residues long.

The rearrangement joins TRBV5-1 to TRBJ2-1; 13 nucleotides line up with TRBD2. Germline V lookup: CDR1 SGHRS, CDR2 YFSETQ. The trim removed 4 bases at V and 5 bases at J, leaving 6 bases unmatched. The CDR3 extends over 16 amino acids. The CDR3 DNA follows: TGCGCCAGCAGCCCACTAGCGGGAGGGCCGGACAATGAGCAGTTCTTC. Its translation: CASSPLAGGPDNEQFF.